These 21 T cell receptor beta chains were all obtained from the same sample, sequenced in a study of blood T cell repertoires in COVID-19. Repertoires were generated with immunoSEQ multiplex PCR, while TCRdb's copy carries only in-frame clones and drops some. The sample has 180,000 or so clones, approximately 82% seen once. Sequences were obtained from PBMCs or T cells enriched from blood (not recorded which). The receptors shown here come from a woman between 50 and 59 years old who had recovered from COVID-19.

The chain recombines TRBV28 with TRBJ1-3; the D is unclear. V was cut by 4 bases and J by 0 bases, with 16 bases left in between. The V gene's germline CDR1 is MDHEN and CDR2 SYDVKM. The CDR3 consists of 17 residues. The CDR3 DNA is TGTGCCAGCAGTTCCCCACGACTGCCCCCCTCTGGAAACACCATATATTTT. It encodes CASSSPRLPPSGNTIYF.

About this clone itself: A read error may produce the germline difference seen at one junction end. The chain recombines TRBV11-3 with TRBJ1-3; D is possibly TRBD1 (6 bases). Germline V lookup: CDR1 SGHNT, CDR2 YENEEA. CDR3 length equals 16 residues. In DNA, the CDR3 is TGTGCCAGCAGCCTAGAGGACAGAAGCTCTGGAAACACCATATATTTT. This gives the protein CASSLEDRSSGNTIYF.

The chain carries TRBV11-2 and TRBJ1-1; possible D gene TRBD1, 5 bases. V gave up 1 base and J gave up 2 bases, with 5 bases separating them. The CDR3 length is 13 residues. Germline CDR1 reads SGHAT; CDR2 reads FQNNGV. CDR3 protein: CASSLGGNTEAFF. Written as DNA, the CDR3 is TGTGCCAGCAGCTTAGGGGGCAACACTGAAGCTTTCTTT.

The V call is TRBV11-2, the J call TRBJ2-2; 8 nucleotides agree with TRBD1. CDR1 and CDR2 (germline): SGHAT, FQNNGV. The CDR3 covers 15 residues. V lost 3 bases, J lost 4 bases, and 4 bases stayed unmatched. The CDR3 reads CASSFRTGGTGELFF. CDR3 DNA sequence: TGTGCCAGCAGCTTCAGAACAGGGGGCACCGGGGAGCTGTTTTTT.

The V gene is TRBV4-1, the J gene TRBJ1-5, with TRBD1 as a possible D gene (5 bases). This CDR3 comprises 14 residues. Germline CDR1 is MGHRA and CDR2 is YSYEKL. The V end lost 2 bases, the J end lost 3 bases, and 8 bases lay between the germline ends. CDR3 DNA: TGCGCCAGCAGCCAACCGACAGTCAATCAGCCCCAGCATTTT. Its translation: CASSQPTVNQPQHF.

The CDR3 DNA reads TGTGCCTGGAGAAGCGCGGACAGGGCTAATCAGCCCCAGCATTTT. It translates to CAWRSADRANQPQHF. The rearrangement uses TRBV30 and TRBJ1-5; 8 bases are shared with TRBD1. Germline V gene sequence: CDR1 GTSNPN, CDR2 SVGIG (reference sequence). This CDR3 region has 15 residues. J was trimmed by 4 bases and V by 3 bases; bases with no gene match: 8. The full variable domain, with the rest looked up from reference TRBV30 and TRBJ1-5, is SQTIHQWPATLVQPVGSPLSLECTVEGTSNPNLYWYRQAAGRGLQLLFYSVGIGQISSEVPQNLSASRPQDRQFILSSKKLLLSDSGFYLCAWRSADRANQPQHFGDGTRLSIL.

CDR3 DNA: TGTGCCAGCAGCCCTAGTATAACTGAAAAACTGTTTTTT. Protein sequence: CASSPSITEKLFF. The chain uses TRBV7-9 and TRBJ1-4; D unresolved. This CDR3 region has 13 residues. Germline V gene data show CDR1 as SEHNR and CDR2 as FQNEAQ (reference sequence). V gave up 5 bases and J gave up 7 bases, with 11 bases separating them.

The V call is TRBV3-1 (or the pseudogene TRBV3-2), the J call TRBJ1-5; 8 nucleotides line up with TRBD1. This CDR3 is built from 16 residues. Trimming cost V 2 bases and J 7 bases; bases outside gene matches: 10. From germline, CDR1 is LGHDT and CDR2 YNNKEL (reference sequence). CDR3 sequence: CASSQRVDREDQPQHF. Here the CDR3 DNA reads TGTGCCAGCAGCCAAAGAGTGGACAGGGAAGACCAGCCCCAGCATTTT.

The gene calls are TRBV27 and TRBJ2-1, with 7 bases matching TRBD1. The CDR3 is made up of 14 amino acids. V lost 4 bases and J lost 12; bases outside the gene matches: 12. Germline V lookup: CDR1 MNHEY, CDR2 SMNVEV (reference sequence). Here the CDR3 reads CASSSGTEPRGQFF. Written as DNA, the CDR3 is TGTGCCAGCAGTTCTGGGACAGAACCTAGAGGGCAGTTCTTC.

The sample holds a few counts of this clone. J is TRBJ1-1 and V is TRBV7-2, with D hard to call. The ends were cut back, 5 bases at V and 5 bases at J, with 9 bases in the middle. Germline V gene sequence: CDR1 SGHTA, CDR2 FQGNSA. The CDR3 loop spans 12 amino acids. CDR3 bases: TGTGCCAGCAGCCGCCGCGGAACTGAAGCTTTCTTT. Amino acid sequence: CASSRRGTEAFF.

The chain combines TRBV7-2 with TRBJ1-1; 10 nucleotides agree with TRBD1. The CDR3 runs to 15 residues. V was pared by 7 bases and J by 3 bases, with 8 bases of the junction left unmatched. CDR1 and CDR2 from the germline V gene are SGHTA and FQGNSA. CDR3 residues: CASTLRQGAYTEAFF. The DNA for the CDR3 is TGTGCCAGCACGCTAAGACAGGGGGCTTACACTGAAGCTTTCTTT.

The rearrangement joins TRBV6-6 to TRBJ1-5, with D perhaps TRBD1 (6 bases). V lost 6 bases, J lost 1 base, and 19 bases lay in between. The CDR3 length is 17 residues. CDR1 and CDR2 (germline): MNHNY, SVGAGI (reference sequence). The CDR3 bases are TGTGCCAGCAGCCGAACCGGGACATTTTTAAGCAATCAGCCCCAGCATTTT. As protein: CASSRTGTFLSNQPQHF.

V is TRBV12-3 or TRBV12-4 and J is TRBJ1-2; D gene ambiguous. Between the trimmed V and J ends, which lost 5 bases and 4 bases, there was a span of 11 bases. The CDR3 totals 13 residues. This CDR3 is CASSITRSYGYTF. As DNA, the CDR3 is TGTGCCAGCAGTATTACAAGGAGCTATGGCTACACCTTC.

The rearrangement links TRBV30 to TRBJ1-6; 8 bases are a match to TRBD1. Germline V lookup: CDR1 GTSNPN, CDR2 SVGIG (reference sequence). Unmatched junction bases numbered 6, after V lost 1 base and J lost 7 bases. The CDR3 is 15 amino acids. The CDR3 region has the DNA TGTGCCTGGAGTGCCTCCGGGACAGGAAATTCACCCCTCCACTTT. This sequence encodes CAWSASGTGNSPLHF. The full variable domain, in which reference TRBV30 and TRBJ1-6 provide the parts outside the CDR3, is SQTIHQWPATLVQPVGSPLSLECTVEGTSNPNLYWYRQAAGRGLQLLFYSVGIGQISSEVPQNLSASRPQDRQFILSSKKLLLSDSGFYLCAWSASGTGNSPLHFGNGTRLTVT.

V is TRBV30 and J is TRBJ1-1, with D unresolved. The CDR3 runs 10 residues. Germline V gives CDR1 GTSNPN, CDR2 SVGIG (reference sequence). The V end lost 5 bases, the J end lost 11 bases, and 12 bases lay between the germline ends. Written as DNA, the CDR3 is TGTGCCTGGGGGCGTATTTGGGCTTTCTTT. Its translation: CAWGRIWAFF.

The rearrangement links TRBV15 to TRBJ2-5; no firm D call. Looked up from germline, CDR1 is LNHNV and CDR2 is YYDKDF (reference sequence). Trimming took 1 base from V and 3 from J, leaving 9 bases between them. The CDR3 extends over 14 amino acids. The CDR3 nucleotides read TGTGCCACCAGCAGAGTTGCAGTCAAAGAGACCCAGTACTTC. It codes for CATSRVAVKETQYF.

CDR3 loop: CASSARDRGGNQPQHF. Here the CDR3 DNA reads TGTGCCAGCAGTGCCCGGGACAGGGGAGGGAATCAGCCCCAGCATTTT. The chain links TRBV6-1 to TRBJ1-5; 10 nucleotides align to TRBD1. With 4 bases clipped from V and 4 bases from J, the junction kept 7 bases outside the gene matches. Germline V gene sequence: CDR1 MNHNS, CDR2 SASEGT. The CDR3 length is 16 residues.

V is TRBV15 and J is TRBJ2-2; D gene uncertain. The CDR3 contains 14 residues. The V end lost 4 bases, the J end lost 3 bases, and 9 bases lay between the germline ends. CDR1 LNHNV and CDR2 YYDKDF come from the germline V gene (reference sequence). This chain's CDR3 is CATSTFGDTGELFF. CDR3 nucleotide sequence: TGTGCCACCAGCACCTTCGGAGACACCGGGGAGCTGTTTTTT.

This clone was found a few times. The chain joins TRBV7-2 to TRBJ2-1, with 9 bases fitting TRBD2. The CDR3 runs to 16 residues. V shed 6 bases and J 0 bases; nucleotides not matched to a gene: 6. Looked up from germline, CDR1 is SGHTA and CDR2 is FQGNSA. In DNA form, the CDR3 reads TGTGCCAGCAGGGCAAGTAGCGGGAGCTCCTACAATGAGCAGTTCTTC. Residues: CASRASSGSSYNEQFF. Using reference TRBV7-2 and TRBJ2-1 for the parts outside the CDR3, the full variable domain is GAGVSQSPSNKVTEKGKDVELRCDPISGHTALYWYRQSLGQGLEFLIYFQGNSAPDKSGLPSDRFSAERTGGSVSTLTIQRTQQEDSAVYLCASRASSGSSYNEQFFGPGTRLTVL.

The rearrangement joins TRBV4-3 to TRBJ1-4, with D perhaps matching TRBD1 (5 bases). The CDR3 has 15 residues. Germline V lookup: CDR1 LGHNA, CDR2 YSLEER. Trimming removed 0 bases from V and 8 bases from J, with 13 bases in between. The CDR3 DNA reads TGCGCCAGCAGCCAAGAGGGGCTGCCCGGGGAAAAACTGTTTTTT. Residues: CASSQEGLPGEKLFF.

The chain carries TRBV6-5 and TRBJ1-6; D call uncertain. Trimming took off 2 bases at V and 9 bases at J, with 11 bases between the two ends. The V gene's germline CDR1 is MNHEY and CDR2 SVGAGI. The CDR3 has 14 residues. DNA of the CDR3: TGTGCCAGCAGTTACGAGAGACTCAGTTCACCCCTCCACTTT. Its translation is CASSYERLSSPLHF.